A selection of T cell receptor beta chains follows, all from one sample in a study of shared clonotypes between healthy human individuals. Clones were sequenced by immunoSEQ multiplex PCR, and TCRdb holds only the in-frame ones, with some missing. Of 550,000 to 850,000 clones in the sample, around 72% are singletons; the top ten hold about 1.7%. Sequenced material: memory CD4+ T cells sorted from blood. The source is a woman in her 30s in good health. The CDR3 runs from the conserved cysteine through the conserved F or W. Each record gives: V gene, J gene, clone size, D gene, CDR3 protein, CDR3 DNA. D genes are given only for firm matches. The listing skips clone size in some rows; elsewhere it reads once, few, many or a size class.

TRBV5-1	TRBJ2-7	-	TRBD2	CASSWGPSGSSYEQYF	TGCGCCAGCAGCTGGGGGCCTAGCGGGAGCTCCTACGAGCAGTACTTC
TRBV28	TRBJ2-1	many	TRBD2	CASSWDLAGGGDNEQFF	TGTGCCAGCAGTTGGGACCTAGCGGGAGGTGGGGATAATGAGCAGTTCTTC
TRBV10-1	TRBJ2-3	few	-	CASSEAGTSTDTQYF	TGCGCCAGCAGTGAAGCAGGGACTAGCACAGATACGCAGTATTTT
TRBV9	TRBJ1-1	-	-	CASSVRGGEAFF	TGTGCCAGCAGCGTTAGGGGTGGTGAAGCTTTCTTT
TRBV7-9	TRBJ2-7	-	-	CASSLEDVVHEQYF	TGTGCCAGCAGCTTAGAAGATGTAGTACACGAGCAGTACTTC
TRBV10-1	TRBJ2-7	-	-	CASSAQDTTYEQYF	TGCGCCAGCAGTGCGCAGGACACAACCTACGAGCAGTACTTC
TRBV29-1	TRBJ2-1	-	-	CSVERAESYNEQFF	TGCAGCGTTGAAAGGGCAGAGTCCTACAATGAGCAGTTCTTC
TRBV10-3	TRBJ2-7	few	TRBD2	CAISNPGVSGAYEQYF	TGTGCCATCAGTAACCCCGGCGTTAGCGGGGCCTACGAGCAGTACTTC
TRBV11-2	TRBJ2-7	-	-	CASSARRDSGEQYF	TGTGCCAGCAGCGCCCGGCGGGACAGCGGAGAGCAGTACTTC
TRBV27	TRBJ2-7	-	-	CATNGGGVEQYF	TGTGCCACCAATGGGGGAGGTGTCGAGCAGTACTTC
TRBV19	TRBJ2-3	once	-	CASNKAAQGVDTQYF	TGTGCCAGTAATAAAGCTGCACAAGGTGTAGATACGCAGTATTTT
TRBV27	TRBJ2-5	-	TRBD1	CASSRGTGGRETQYF	TGTGCCAGCAGCCGGGGGACAGGGGGCAGGGAGACCCAGTACTTC
TRBV19	TRBJ2-3	-	TRBD2	CASSNGGRFTDTQYF	TGTGCCAGTAGTAATGGCGGGAGGTTTACAGATACGCAGTATTTT
TRBV7-6	TRBJ2-1	-	TRBD2	CASSLGAGGVFLPRHNEQFF	TGTGCCAGCAGCTTAGGGGCGGGGGGAGTCTTCTTACCCAGACACAATGAGCAGTTCTTC
TRBV19	TRBJ2-1	-	TRBD2	CASTMAGGPGNEQFF	TGTGCCAGTACGATGGCGGGAGGGCCGGGCAATGAGCAGTTCTTC
TRBV2	TRBJ1-5	-	-	CASRAEVRQPQHF	TGTGCCAGCAGAGCGGAGGTACGGCAGCCCCAGCATTTT
TRBV28	TRBJ1-1	many	TRBD1	CASTPGGAYTEAFF	TGTGCCAGCACCCCAGGGGGCGCATACACTGAAGCTTTCTTT
TRBV5-1	TRBJ2-1	-	-	CASSGGSYNEQFF	TGCGCCAGCAGCGGGGGGAGTTACAATGAGCAGTTCTTC
TRBV2	TRBJ2-5	-	TRBD2	CASREGLAGESETQYF	TGTGCCAGCAGGGAGGGACTAGCGGGAGAATCGGAGACCCAGTACTTC
TRBV2	TRBJ1-1	few	TRBD1	CASRPDREIEAFF	TGTGCCAGCAGACCCGACAGGGAAATTGAAGCTTTCTTT
TRBV5-6	TRBJ1-4	-	-	CASSSQPTTNEKLFF	TGTGCCAGCAGCTCCCAGCCAACAACTAATGAAAAACTGTTTTTT
TRBV5-6	TRBJ1-4	-	-	CASSVRQINEKLFF	TGTGCCAGCAGCGTAAGACAGATTAATGAAAAACTGTTTTTT
TRBV7-2	TRBJ2-7	many	TRBD1	CASSEGAESSYEQYF	TGTGCCAGCAGCGAGGGGGCGGAGAGCTCCTACGAGCAGTACTTC
TRBV18	TRBJ2-7	-	TRBD1	CASSPSTGYYEQYF	TGTGCCAGCTCACCCTCGACAGGGTACTACGAGCAGTACTTC
TRBV11-2	TRBJ2-7	-	-	CASSRGTGQGEYEQYF	TGTGCCAGCAGCCGGGGGACGGGGCAGGGAGAATACGAGCAGTACTTC
TRBV5-5	TRBJ1-1	-	-	CASTNGGLNTEAFF	TGTGCCAGCACCAATGGAGGGCTGAACACTGAAGCTTTCTTT
TRBV11-2	TRBJ1-3	-	TRBD1	CASSAMDRGNGNTIYF	TGTGCCAGCAGCGCAATGGACAGGGGTAATGGAAACACCATATATTTT
TRBV27	TRBJ1-2	-	-	CASRSPGSWVGYTF	TGTGCCAGCAGATCGCCGGGGTCATGGGTCGGCTACACCTTC
TRBV19	TRBJ1-5	-	TRBD1	CASSIEQGDQPQHF	TGTGCCAGTAGTATAGAACAGGGGGATCAGCCCCAGCATTTT
TRBV23-1	TRBJ2-7	-	-	CASDDPYEQYF	TGCGCCAGCGACGACCCTTACGAGCAGTACTTC
TRBV11-1	TRBJ2-1	-	TRBD1	CASSPGGQGAAGRYNEQFF	TGTGCCAGCAGCCCCGGGGGACAGGGGGCCGCGGGACGGTACAATGAGCAGTTCTTC
TRBV6-6	TRBJ2-7	-	TRBD2	CATGLAGDYEQYF	TGTGCCACCGGACTAGCGGGAGACTACGAGCAGTACTTC
TRBV5-1	TRBJ2-5	-	-	CASSLGTDLTTQYF	TGCGCCAGCAGCTTAGGGACGGACCTGACGACCCAGTACTTC
TRBV5-8	TRBJ2-7	few	-	CASSLGDGLYEQYF	TGTGCCAGCAGCTTGGGGGACGGCTTATACGAGCAGTACTTC
TRBV6-5	TRBJ2-7	-	TRBD2	CASSIGLAGADEQYF	TGTGCCAGCAGTATCGGACTAGCGGGAGCCGACGAGCAGTACTTC
TRBV19	TRBJ2-5	-	TRBD2	CASTPGAGVVETQYF	TGTGCCAGTACCCCCGGGGCGGGAGTGGTAGAGACCCAGTACTTC
TRBV19	TRBJ2-1	-	-	CASTRGTYNEQFF	TGTGCCAGTACCCGCGGGACTTACAATGAGCAGTTCTTC
TRBV5-1	TRBJ1-2	once	-	CASSPRRGGYGYTF	TGCGCCAGCAGCCCCCGCAGGGGTGGCTATGGCTACACCTTC
TRBV7-9	TRBJ2-7	-	-	CASSLGRDTYEQYF	TGTGCCAGCAGCTTGGGCAGGGACACCTACGAGCAGTACTTC
TRBV2	TRBJ1-1	-	-	CASSEVGGAVDRDTEAFF	TGTGCCAGCAGTGAAGTAGGAGGGGCTGTTGATAGGGACACTGAAGCTTTCTTT